This T cell receptor (beta chain) is drawn from a study of blood T cell repertoires in COVID-19 (dated by TCRdb to 2020 to 2021). For context, the study as a whole: Samples from collaborators originated in the United States, Italy and Spain and spanned both the acute and convalescent phases of COVID-19. The prospective study material was composed of cDNA or gDNA derived from T cells, B-cell-depleted T cells, or PBMCs. The dataset comprised deeply sampled blood TCRbeta repertoires from subjects exposed to, actively infected with, or recovered from COVID-19. A freely available public database, intended as a resource for researchers studying the immune response to SARS-CoV-2, is where the repertoires were released. The samples were drawn from the first 160 participants of the ongoing ImmuneRACE study and from 1,254 subjects provided by 6 global collaborators. Sample metadata almost always included a de-identified subject ID, COVID-19 status, age in years and sex. HLA class I and class II types, where available, came from metadata supplied by the sample provider rather than from assay-based typing. Study-level results and caveats: The amount of clinical and demographic metadata varied by source and participant and was provided uncurated.

Each collaborating institution followed its own protocols to collect whole blood in K2EDTA tubes. Collaborator samples were shipped for TCRbeta analysis as frozen whole blood, isolated PBMCs, or DNA extracted from either sample type. V and J are truncated by 5 bases and 0 bases respectively, leaving an intervening sequence of 4 bases. The germline V gene (reference sequence) yields LNHDA for CDR1 and SQIVND for CDR2. There are 12 amino acids in the CDR3, from cysteine to phenylalanine inclusive. Left in the record is the CDR3 DNA by itself, 36 bases read in frame from the first base. As regards this clone: Its cognate antigen has yet to be identified. Base qualities were left out, and no much larger clone turns up one base away.

TCRbeta CDR3 regions were amplified from genomic DNA using the immunoSEQ Assay, a bias-controlled multiplex PCR. The paper's processing steps were these. Within the assay, amplification of reference gene primers was used to estimate how many nucleated cells each sample contained. To quantify the absolute abundance of each unique TCRbeta CDR3 rearrangement, sequence reads were collapsed and filtered. For each sample, productive Simpson clonality was calculated by taking the square root of Simpson's diversity index across productive rearrangements. Entries here come from immuneACCESS through TCRdb and include only in-frame sequences with V and J called. Some clones fail to appear in such tables; in the studies checked, an unresolved V gene covers under half of the shortfall, and the cause of the remainder is unknown. V, J and clone size reflect that table, while D and trimming were determined from the DNA. The sample table records about 160,000 clones; 90% to 95% of these occur just once. The leading ten clones occupy approximately 4.6% of the sample.

This sequence uses TRBV19 and TRBJ1-2; no D gene is confidently identified. Sequences were obtained from peripheral blood. The TCR comes from a woman aged 45 to 65 with acute or convalescent COVID-19. Here is the DNA: TGTGCCAGTAGTGCAGCTAACTATGGCTACACCTTC. It translates as CASSAANYGYTF.